These 30 T cell receptor beta chains came from one sample sequenced in a study of T cells after posttransplantation cyclophosphamide. Treatment was busulfan-fludarabine conditioning, a marrow graft, and cyclophosphamide on days +3 and +4. Here immunoSEQ multiplex PCR was the method, and the copy in TCRdb shows in-frame clones only, minus some. The profile shows about 5,000 clones, about 79% of them singletons. Material: CD4+ T cells sorted from blood, obtained roughly 350 days after allogeneic stem cell transplant with posttransplant cyclophosphamide. These receptors came from a male patient between 45 and 59 years old who received an allogeneic stem cell transplant from a related donor and was CMV-positive. The graft donor may account for some of the T cells.

The chain uses TRBV2 and TRBJ1-5; D not certain. The CDR3 contains 13 residues. Per germline, CDR1 SNHLY and CDR2 FYNNEI. Trimming removed 4 bases from V and 6 bases from J, with 10 bases in between. The CDR3 sequence is CASSVTGGQPQHF. The DNA for the CDR3 is TGTGCCAGCAGTGTGACTGGAGGTCAGCCCCAGCATTTT.

This clone was found once. This chain uses TRBV7-9 with TRBJ2-3; the match to TRBD2 covers 13 bases. V shed 0 bases, J shed 4 bases, and the junction held 4 bases outside the gene matches. This CDR3 is built from 17 residues. Per germline, CDR1 SEHNR and CDR2 FQNEAQ (reference sequence). The CDR3 here is CASSLARTSGSSDTQYF. The DNA of the CDR3 is TGTGCCAGCAGCTTAGCCCGGACTAGCGGGAGTTCAGATACGCAGTATTTT.

This sequence joins TRBV6-5 and TRBJ2-1; 8 bases fit TRBD2. Trimming cost V 5 bases and J 7 bases; bases outside gene matches: 10. Germline V gene lookup returns CDR1 MNHEY and CDR2 SVGAGI. The CDR3 has 15 residues. As DNA, the CDR3 is TGTGCCAGCAGTCCAGTCGGGGGGGGCGGAAATGAGCAGTTCTTC. It translates to CASSPVGGGGNEQFF.

This clone is a singleton in its sample. The chain carries TRBV7-6 and TRBJ2-1; 9 nucleotides line up with TRBD2. CDR1 is SGHVS and CDR2 is FNYEAQ in the germline V gene. V lost 5 bases and J lost 1; bases outside the gene matches: 12. This CDR3 has 18 amino acids. The CDR3, as DNA: TGTGCCAGCAGCCCCCGTCTGCGGGAGGGCGGGTCCTACAATGAGCAGTTCTTC. This codes for CASSPRLREGGSYNEQFF. Full variable domain (rest looked up from reference TRBV7-6 and TRBJ2-1): GAGVSQSPRYKVTKRGQDVALRCDPISGHVSLYWYRQALGQGPEFLTYFNYEAQQDKSGLPNDRFSAERPEGSISTLTIQRTEQRDSAMYRCASSPRLREGGSYNEQFFGPGTRLTVL.

The chain employs TRBV9 and TRBJ2-5, with TRBD2 matching over 7 bases. The V gene's germline CDR1 is SGDLS and CDR2 YYNGEE. The CDR3 spans 15 residues. The ends lost 2 bases at V and 2 bases at J; junction bases unmatched: 6. CDR3 protein: CASSVFFGGQETQYF. CDR3 DNA: TGTGCCAGCAGCGTTTTTTTCGGGGGGCAAGAGACCCAGTACTTC.

This clone was recorded a few times. The chain joins TRBV27 to TRBJ1-1; D may be TRBD1 (5 bases). Germline CDR1 reads MNHEY; CDR2 reads SMNVEV (reference sequence). The CDR3 is 16 residues long. The V end was cut by 8 bases, the J end by 4 bases, with 23 bases between. The CDR3 DNA reads TGTGCCAGCGGTAAGGGTGGCAGGGTTTTATCCACTGAAGCTTTCTTT. The encoded protein is CASGKGGRVLSTEAFF.

The chain employs TRBV2 and TRBJ1-4; D ambiguous. Germline V gives CDR1 SNHLY, CDR2 FYNNEI. There are 13 residues in the CDR3. Trimming shortened V by 8 bases and J by 4 bases, and 11 bases separated the two germline ends. The CDR3 nucleotides read TGTGCCAGCTCGGACGGGGTTAATGAAAAACTGTTTTTT. Protein: CASSDGVNEKLFF. Variable domain in full (rest from reference TRBV2 and TRBJ1-4): EPEVTQTPSHQVTQMGQEVILRCVPISNHLYFYWYRQILGQKVEFLVSFYNNEISEKSEIFDDQFSVERPDGSNFTLKIRSTKLEDSAMYFCASSDGVNEKLFFGSGTQLSVL.

This rearrangement joins TRBV6-5 to TRBJ1-2, with 7 nucleotides matching TRBD1. CDR1 is MNHEY and CDR2 is SVGAGI in the germline V gene. Trimming cost V 6 bases and J 9 bases; bases outside gene matches: 7. The CDR3 loop spans 12 amino acids. The CDR3 sequence: CASRDRDSSYTF. CDR3 nucleotides: TGTGCCAGCAGGGATAGGGACAGCAGCTACACCTTC.

The gene calls are TRBV19 and TRBJ1-1, with D maybe TRBD1 (6 bases). Germline CDR1 reads LNHDA; CDR2 reads SQIVND (reference sequence). CDR3 length: 14 residues. The V end lost 6 bases, the J end lost 0 bases, and 11 bases lay between the germline ends. CDR3 nucleotide sequence: TGTGCCAGTAGCCCCAGGGACATGAACACTGAAGCTTTCTTT. Translating it yields CASSPRDMNTEAFF.

This clone has more than one count but fewer than ten. The CDR3 DNA is TGTGCCAGCAGTCCCTCTACTACTAGCGGGGTCTACAATGAGCAGTTCTTC. It codes for CASSPSTTSGVYNEQFF. The rearrangement uses TRBV27 and TRBJ2-1; 10 nucleotides align to TRBD2. V lost 5 bases to trimming and J lost 3 bases; unmatched junction nucleotides: 10. The CDR3 has 17 amino acids. Germline loops: CDR1 MNHEY, CDR2 SMNVEV (reference sequence).

The chain employs TRBV5-1 and TRBJ2-5; maybe TRBD2 (6 bases). Trimming removed 0 bases at V and 4 bases at J, with 16 bases between. The CDR3 has 16 residues. Germline CDR1 and CDR2: SGHRS and YFSETQ. For the CDR3, the DNA is TGCGCCAGCAGCTTGGTTGGGACTTCTTATGGAGAGACCCAGTACTTC. Translating it yields CASSLVGTSYGETQYF.

This sequence joins TRBV27 and TRBJ1-2; D is unclear. The CDR3 contains 14 residues. The germline V gene encodes CDR1 MNHEY and CDR2 SMNVEV (reference sequence). Deletions cut 5 bases from V and 2 bases from J, with 12 bases between. Here the CDR3 DNA reads TGTGCCAGCAGTCCATTTGGCGGAAACTATGGCTACACCTTC. Translating it yields CASSPFGGNYGYTF.

The rearrangement uses TRBV6-1 and TRBJ2-7; 7 bases agree with TRBD1. Germline CDR1 reads MNHNS; CDR2 reads SASEGT. Losses at the gene ends were 3 bases for V and 2 bases for J; bases not matched to a gene: 7. This CDR3 comprises 15 residues. The CDR3 spells CASSEPGGITYEQYF. The CDR3 DNA reads as TGTGCCAGCAGTGAGCCAGGGGGTATCACCTACGAGCAGTACTTC.

J is TRBJ1-4 and V is TRBV2; D is perhaps TRBD1 (5 bases). The ends were cut back, 4 bases at V and 6 bases at J, with 12 bases in the middle. The CDR3 contains 14 residues. Germline V gene sequence: CDR1 SNHLY, CDR2 FYNNEI. CDR3 region: CASSGGVDHEKLFF. The CDR3 nucleotides are TGTGCCAGCAGTGGGGGGGTCGACCATGAAAAACTGTTTTTT.

The rearrangement links TRBV5-4 to TRBJ2-2; no definite D call. CDR3 length: 14 amino acids. Germline CDR1 and CDR2: SGHNT and YYREEE (reference sequence). V was clipped by 0 bases and J by 6 bases, with 9 bases between them. CDR3 amino acids: CASSLVAVAGELFF. The CDR3 bases are TGTGCCAGCAGCTTGGTCGCGGTCGCCGGGGAGCTGTTTTTT.

About this clone itself: The junction departs from germline at one end; a sequencing error may be responsible. The V and J genes are TRBV9 and TRBJ2-1; 7 bases agree with TRBD2. Germline V lookup: CDR1 SGDLS, CDR2 YYNGEE. CDR3 length equals 15 residues. CDR3 DNA sequence: TGTGCCAGCAGCAAGTCTTGGGAGGGCTACGATGAGCAGTTCTTC. It encodes CASSKSWEGYDEQFF.

In its sample, this clone was seen once. V gene TRBV18 combines with J gene TRBJ2-6, with TRBD1 matching 9 bases. Germline V gives CDR1 KGHSH, CDR2 LQKENI. The V gene end was trimmed by 3 bases and the J gene end by 0 bases; junction bases not matched to a gene: 3. CDR3 length: 17 residues. CDR3 loop: CASSPGTGSSGANVLTF. The CDR3 nucleotides are TGTGCCAGCTCACCCGGGACAGGGAGCTCTGGGGCCAACGTCCTGACTTTC.

This clone has more than one count but fewer than ten. The chain carries TRBV29-1 and TRBJ1-1; D is perhaps TRBD1 (6 bases). V was clipped by 0 bases and J by 1 base, with 15 bases between them. The length of the CDR3 is 16 residues. Germline V gene lookup returns CDR1 SQVTM and CDR2 ANQGSEA. The CDR3 sequence: CSVEDLGDTKNTEAFF. DNA of the CDR3: TGCAGCGTTGAAGATCTAGGGGACACGAAGAACACTGAAGCTTTCTTT.

In its sample, this clone was seen a few times. V is TRBV5-4 and J is TRBJ2-7; D is perhaps TRBD1 (6 bases). Trimming took off 5 bases at V and 6 bases at J, with 18 bases between the two ends. The CDR3 runs 14 residues. Germline V gives CDR1 SGHNT, CDR2 YYREEE (reference sequence). In DNA form, the CDR3 reads TGTGCCAGCAGTTTACCCCAACAGGGCTCCGAGCAGTACTTC. This sequence encodes CASSLPQQGSEQYF.

CDR3 loop: CASNPFPAGGLNEQYF. The CDR3 DNA sequence: TGTGCCAGCAACCCGTTTCCGGCGGGGGGTTTGAACGAGCAGTACTTC. The V and J genes are TRBV11-2 and TRBJ2-7; 8 bases map to TRBD2. The CDR3 has 16 amino acids. From germline, CDR1 is SGHAT and CDR2 FQNNGV. Trimming took 7 bases from V and 5 from J; bases not matched to a gene: 16. Full variable domain (remainder filled in from reference TRBV11-2 and TRBJ2-7): EAGVAQSPRYKIIEKRQSVAFWCNPISGHATLYWYQQILGQGPKLLIQFQNNGVVDDSQLPKDRFSAERLKGVDSTLKIQPAKLEDSAVYLCASNPFPAGGLNEQYFGPGTRLTVT.

The chain has TRBV30 and TRBJ1-1, with 8 nucleotides matching TRBD1. The trim removed 0 bases at V and 0 bases at J, leaving 6 bases unmatched. The CDR3 is 16 amino acids. Per the germline V gene, CDR1 is GTSNPN and CDR2 is SVGIG (reference sequence). In DNA, the CDR3 is TGTGCCTGGAGTGTACAGGGGGTCTTCATGAACACTGAAGCTTTCTTT. Its translation is CAWSVQGVFMNTEAFF.

This clone turned up a few times. This chain joins TRBV30 and TRBJ2-3, with TRBD1 identical over 11 bases. V was pared by 2 bases and J by 4 bases, with 8 bases of the junction left unmatched. CDR3 size: 16 residues. Germline CDR1 and CDR2: GTSNPN and SVGIG (reference sequence). The CDR3 here is CAWSPGTGGSPDTQYF. Written as DNA, the CDR3 is TGTGCCTGGAGTCCCGGGACAGGGGGGTCCCCAGATACGCAGTATTTT.

CDR3 amino acids: CASSLLAGVLEQYF. CDR3 bases: TGTGCCAGCAGCTTACTAGCGGGAGTTCTCGAGCAGTACTTC. The chain has TRBV5-6 and TRBJ2-7; TRBD2 agrees at 11 bases. J was trimmed by 6 bases and V by 2 bases; bases with no gene match: 4. The CDR3 loop spans 14 amino acids. The V gene's germline CDR1 is SGHDT and CDR2 YYEEEE.

The rearrangement joins TRBV7-3 to TRBJ2-3; 8 nucleotides agree with TRBD1. There are 14 residues in the CDR3. Trimming at V came to 5 bases and at J to 4 bases, leaving 5 bases not matched to a gene. Per the germline V gene, CDR1 is SGHTA and CDR2 is FQGTGA. The CDR3 protein is CASSPDRGSDTQYF. The CDR3 DNA is TGTGCCAGCAGCCCAGACAGGGGTTCAGATACGCAGTATTTT.

DNA for the CDR3: TGTGCCAGCGGGAAATACCTCGGGAACGAGCAGTACTTC. It specifies CASGKYLGNEQYF. This chain connects TRBV2 to TRBJ2-7; weak D call: TRBD2 (5 bases). The germline V gene has CDR1 SNHLY and CDR2 FYNNEI. The CDR3 covers 13 residues. V shed 8 bases and J shed 5 bases, with 16 bases lying between them.

CDR3 nucleotide sequence: TGTGCCAGCAGTTACTCCGGGTTAATGAACACTGAAGCTTTCTTT. Its translation is CASSYSGLMNTEAFF. The genes are TRBV6-6 and TRBJ1-1; D gene ambiguous. CDR1 MNHNY and CDR2 SVGAGI come from the germline V gene (reference sequence). The CDR3 extends over 15 amino acids. Trimming took off 0 bases at V and 0 bases at J, with 8 bases between the two ends.

With respect to this clone: The junction departs from germline at one end; a sequencing error may be responsible. The chain is built from TRBV27 and TRBJ1-5; D ambiguous. Germline loops: CDR1 MNHEY, CDR2 SMNVEV (reference sequence). The CDR3 runs to 15 residues. CDR3 DNA: TGTGCCGGCAGTTGGGAGATAGCGGCGAATCAGCCCCAGCATTTT. Translation: CAGSWEIAANQPQHF.

V gene TRBV5-1 combines with J gene TRBJ1-2; 9 bases are shared with TRBD1. Germline CDR1 reads SGHRS; CDR2 reads YFSETQ. The CDR3 contains 16 residues. V trimming: 3 bases; J trimming: 8 bases; junction bases outside the gene matches: 14. The CDR3 bases are TGCGCCAGCAGCTCGGGACGGACAGGGGCCGGGGGGGGCTACACCTTC. Translation: CASSSGRTGAGGGYTF. Filled out from reference TRBV5-1 and TRBJ1-2, the complete variable domain reads KAGVTQTPRYLIKTRGQQVTLSCSPISGHRSVSWYQQTPGQGLQFLFEYFSETQRNKGNFPGRFSGRQFSNSRSEMNVSTLELGDSALYLCASSSGRTGAGGGYTFGSGTRLTVV.

With respect to this clone: At one boundary the junction diverges from the germline segment, which might be a read error. The rearrangement joins TRBV7-9 to TRBJ1-2, with D hard to call. The CDR3 loop spans 14 amino acids. Germline CDR1 and CDR2: SEHNR and FQNEAQ (reference sequence). Here the CDR3 DNA reads TGTGCCAACAGCTCCGCAGGCACACTCTATGGCTACACCTTC. This codes for CANSSAGTLYGYTF.

The J gene is TRBJ1-4, the V gene TRBV27; TRBD1 matches at 8 bases. V lost 6 bases, J lost 7 bases, and 16 bases stayed unmatched. Germline V gene lookup returns CDR1 MNHEY and CDR2 SMNVEV (reference sequence). The CDR3 totals 17 residues. This CDR3 reads CASSPGWDRSRSEKLFF. In DNA form, the CDR3 reads TGTGCCAGCAGCCCCGGGTGGGACAGGTCTAGGAGTGAAAAACTGTTTTTT.